The subject of this entry is one TCR beta chain. What it recognizes is unknown. The entry originates in a study of radiation and T cells in renal cell carcinoma. Regarding treatment: treatment-naive control, cytoreductive nephrectomy. The patient's renal cell carcinoma had clear cell pathology. Losses at the gene ends were 0 bases for V and 7 bases for J; bases not matched to a gene: 4. Germline CDR1 and CDR2: LGHNA and YNFKEQ. This CDR3 region has 15 residues. Study-level findings and limits: Irradiated tumors had higher TCR clonality than control tumors. Intratumoral heterogeneity was not captured in these 0.75 to 1 g regions. Dominant CDR3 motifs occupied more repertoire in irradiated than control tumors.

Repertoires were generated with immunoSEQ multiplex PCR, while TCRdb's copy carries only in-frame clones and drops some. The sample includes over 10,000 clones, about 65% of them seen just once. The TCR was taken from a woman at least 80 years old with renal cell carcinoma. This specimen was tumor tissue, taken from a patient whose treatment was nephrectomy without radiotherapy. The chain employs TRBV4-2 and TRBJ1-2; 11 bases line up with TRBD1. The CDR3 DNA follows: TGTGCCAGCAGCCAAGACGGACAGGGGGCGCTTGGCTACACCTTC. It encodes CASSQDGQGALGYTF.